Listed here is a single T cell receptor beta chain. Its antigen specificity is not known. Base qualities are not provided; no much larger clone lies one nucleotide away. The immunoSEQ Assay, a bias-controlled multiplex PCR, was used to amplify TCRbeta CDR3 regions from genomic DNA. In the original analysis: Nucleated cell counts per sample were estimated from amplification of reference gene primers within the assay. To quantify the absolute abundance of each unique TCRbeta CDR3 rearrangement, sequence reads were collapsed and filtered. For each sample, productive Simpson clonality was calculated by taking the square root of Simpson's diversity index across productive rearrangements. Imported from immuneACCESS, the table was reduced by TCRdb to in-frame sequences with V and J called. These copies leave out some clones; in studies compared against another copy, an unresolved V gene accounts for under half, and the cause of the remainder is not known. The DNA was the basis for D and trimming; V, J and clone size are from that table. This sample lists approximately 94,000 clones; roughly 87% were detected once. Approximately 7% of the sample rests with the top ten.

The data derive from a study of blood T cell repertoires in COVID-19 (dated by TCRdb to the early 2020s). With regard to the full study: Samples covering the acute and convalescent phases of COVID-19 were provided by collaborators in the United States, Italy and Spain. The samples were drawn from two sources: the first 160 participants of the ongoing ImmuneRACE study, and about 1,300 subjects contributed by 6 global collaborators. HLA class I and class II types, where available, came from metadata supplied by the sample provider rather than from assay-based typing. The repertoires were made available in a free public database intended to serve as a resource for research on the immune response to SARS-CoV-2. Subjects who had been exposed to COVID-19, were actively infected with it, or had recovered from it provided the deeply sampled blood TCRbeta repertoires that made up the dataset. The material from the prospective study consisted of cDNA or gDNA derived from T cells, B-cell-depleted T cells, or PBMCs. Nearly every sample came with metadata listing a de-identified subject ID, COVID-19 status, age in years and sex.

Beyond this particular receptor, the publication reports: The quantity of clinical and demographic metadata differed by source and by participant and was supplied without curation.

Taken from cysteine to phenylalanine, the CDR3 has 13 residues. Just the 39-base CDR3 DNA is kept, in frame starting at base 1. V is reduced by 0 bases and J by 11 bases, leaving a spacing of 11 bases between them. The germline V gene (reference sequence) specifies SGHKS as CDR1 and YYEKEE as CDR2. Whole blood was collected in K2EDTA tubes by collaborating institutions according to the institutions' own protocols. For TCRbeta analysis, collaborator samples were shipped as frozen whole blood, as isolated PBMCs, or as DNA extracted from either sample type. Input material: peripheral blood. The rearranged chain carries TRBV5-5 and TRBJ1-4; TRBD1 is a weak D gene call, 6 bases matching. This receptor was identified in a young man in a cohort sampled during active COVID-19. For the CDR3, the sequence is CASSLEGDTKLFF. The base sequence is TGTGCCAGCAGCTTGGAGGGGGACACGAAACTGTTTTTT.